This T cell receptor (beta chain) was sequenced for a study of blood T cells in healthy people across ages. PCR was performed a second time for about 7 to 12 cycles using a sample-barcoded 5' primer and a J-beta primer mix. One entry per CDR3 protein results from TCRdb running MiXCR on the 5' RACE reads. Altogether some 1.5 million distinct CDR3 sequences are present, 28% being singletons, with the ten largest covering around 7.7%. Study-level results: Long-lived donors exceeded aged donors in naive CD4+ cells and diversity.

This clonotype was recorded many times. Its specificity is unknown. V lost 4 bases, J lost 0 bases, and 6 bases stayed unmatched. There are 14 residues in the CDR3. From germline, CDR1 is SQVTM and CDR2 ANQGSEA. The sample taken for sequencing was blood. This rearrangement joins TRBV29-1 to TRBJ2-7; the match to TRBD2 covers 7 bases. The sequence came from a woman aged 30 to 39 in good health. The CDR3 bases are TGCAGCGTTGGGAGCGGGATCAGCTCCTACGAGCAGTACTTC. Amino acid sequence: CSVGSGISSYEQYF.